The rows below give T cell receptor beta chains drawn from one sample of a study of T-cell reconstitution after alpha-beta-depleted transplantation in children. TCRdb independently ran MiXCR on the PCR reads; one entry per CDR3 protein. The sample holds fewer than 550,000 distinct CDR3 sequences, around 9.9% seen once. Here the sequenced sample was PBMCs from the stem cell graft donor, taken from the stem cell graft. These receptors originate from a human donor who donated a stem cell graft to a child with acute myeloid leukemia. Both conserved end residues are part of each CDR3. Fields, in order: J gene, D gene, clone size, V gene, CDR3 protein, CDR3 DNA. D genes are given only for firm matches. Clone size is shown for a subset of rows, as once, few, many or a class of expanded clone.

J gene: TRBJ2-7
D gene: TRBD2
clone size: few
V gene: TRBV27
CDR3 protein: CASALAGILYEQYF
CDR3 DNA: TGTGCCAGCGCTCTAGCGGGGATACTCTACGAGCAGTACTTC

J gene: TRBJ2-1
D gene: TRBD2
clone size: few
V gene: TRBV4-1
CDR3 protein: CASSQDGLAGNEQFF
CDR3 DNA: TGCGCCAGCAGCCAAGATGGGCTAGCGGGAAATGAGCAGTTCTTC

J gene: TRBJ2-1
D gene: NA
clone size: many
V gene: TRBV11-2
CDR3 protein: CASSLDPGSWQFF
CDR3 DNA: TGTGCCAGCAGCTTAGATCCGGGGTCATGGCAGTTCTTC

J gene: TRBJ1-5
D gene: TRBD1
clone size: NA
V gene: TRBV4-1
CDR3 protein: CASSHEGTGGFQPQHF
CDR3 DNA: TGCGCCAGCAGCCATGAAGGGACAGGGGGCTTCCAGCCCCAGCATTTT

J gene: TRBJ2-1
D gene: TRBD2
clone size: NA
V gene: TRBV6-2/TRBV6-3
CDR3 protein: CASSYSTSRPYNEQFF
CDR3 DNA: TGTGCCAGCAGTTACTCGACTAGCAGACCCTACAATGAGCAGTTCTTC

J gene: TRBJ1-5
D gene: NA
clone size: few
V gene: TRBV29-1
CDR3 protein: CSVGEGLSNQPQHF
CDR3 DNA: TGCAGCGTTGGGGAGGGGCTGAGCAATCAGCCCCAGCATTTT

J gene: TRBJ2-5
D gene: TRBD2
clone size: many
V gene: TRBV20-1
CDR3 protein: CSARASGVAGAMQETQYF
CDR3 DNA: TGCAGTGCTAGAGCTTCCGGAGTAGCGGGGGCCATGCAAGAGACCCAGTACTTC

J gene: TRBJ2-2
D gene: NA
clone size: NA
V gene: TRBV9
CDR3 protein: CASSVDGNPNTGELFF
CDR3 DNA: TGTGCCAGCAGCGTAGACGGGAACCCGAACACCGGGGAGCTGTTTTTT

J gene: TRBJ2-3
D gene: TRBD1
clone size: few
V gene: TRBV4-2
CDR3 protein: CASSRSGQVGRSTDTQYF
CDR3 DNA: TGTGCCAGCAGCCGATCGGGACAGGTGGGGAGAAGCACAGATACGCAGTATTTT

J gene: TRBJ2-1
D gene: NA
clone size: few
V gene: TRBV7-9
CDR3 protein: CASSLGGRTIEQFF
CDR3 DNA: TGTGCCAGCAGCTTAGGAGGGCGGACAATTGAGCAGTTCTTC

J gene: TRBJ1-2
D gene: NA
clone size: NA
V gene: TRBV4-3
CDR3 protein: CASSQGAPPPYGYTF
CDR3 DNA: TGCGCCAGCAGCCAAGGGGCACCTCCTCCCTATGGCTACACCTTC

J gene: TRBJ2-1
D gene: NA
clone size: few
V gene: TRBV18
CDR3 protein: CASSPNTRDEQFF
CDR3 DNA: TGTGCCAGCTCCCCAAACACTAGAGATGAGCAGTTCTTC

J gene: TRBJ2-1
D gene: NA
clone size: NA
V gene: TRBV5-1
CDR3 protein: CASSLAPGFNNEQFF
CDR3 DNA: TGCGCCAGCAGCTTGGCGCCAGGATTCAACAATGAGCAGTTCTTC

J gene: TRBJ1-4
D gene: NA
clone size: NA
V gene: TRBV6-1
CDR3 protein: CASFGFRTEKLFF
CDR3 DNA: TGTGCCAGCTTTGGATTTCGTACCGAAAAACTGTTTTTT

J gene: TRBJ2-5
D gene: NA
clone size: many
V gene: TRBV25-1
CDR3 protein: CASSESQRSQETQYF
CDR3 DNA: TGTGCCAGCAGTGAATCCCAGCGGAGCCAAGAGACCCAGTACTTC

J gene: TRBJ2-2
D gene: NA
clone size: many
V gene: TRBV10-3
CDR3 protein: CAISESIDAGELFF
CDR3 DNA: TGTGCCATCAGTGAGTCCATCGACGCCGGGGAGCTGTTTTTT

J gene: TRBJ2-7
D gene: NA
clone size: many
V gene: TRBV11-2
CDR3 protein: CASTDTLSAEQYF
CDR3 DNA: TGTGCCAGCACGGACACCCTGTCTGCCGAGCAGTACTTC

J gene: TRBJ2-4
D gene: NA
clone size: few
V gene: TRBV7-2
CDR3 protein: CASSLGVGGWRNIQYF
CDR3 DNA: TGTGCCAGCAGCCTAGGGGTGGGGGGCTGGAGAAACATTCAGTACTTC

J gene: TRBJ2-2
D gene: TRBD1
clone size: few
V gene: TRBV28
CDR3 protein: CASSFRGLTGELFF
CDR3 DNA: TGTGCCAGCAGTTTCAGGGGGCTCACTGGGGAGCTGTTTTTT

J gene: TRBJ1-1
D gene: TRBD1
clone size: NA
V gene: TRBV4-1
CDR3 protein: CASSHGQGHTEAFF
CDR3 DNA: TGCGCCAGCAGCCACGGACAGGGTCACACTGAAGCTTTCTTT

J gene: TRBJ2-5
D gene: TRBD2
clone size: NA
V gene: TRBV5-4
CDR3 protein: CASSTIAGGQETQYF
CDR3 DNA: TGTGCCAGCAGCACTATAGCGGGAGGGCAAGAGACCCAGTACTTC

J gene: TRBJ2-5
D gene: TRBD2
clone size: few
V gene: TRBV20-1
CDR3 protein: CSAPTGTSGPSTQYF
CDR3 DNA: TGCAGTGCCCCTACCGGGACTAGCGGTCCTTCGACCCAGTACTTC

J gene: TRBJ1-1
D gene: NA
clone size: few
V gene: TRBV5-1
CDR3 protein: CASSLGGEIPEAFF
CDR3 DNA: TGCGCCAGCAGCTTGGGAGGGGAAATCCCTGAAGCTTTCTTT

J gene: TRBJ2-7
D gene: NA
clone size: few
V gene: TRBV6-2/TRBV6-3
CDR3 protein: CASSRNAGSYEQYF
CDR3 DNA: TGTGCCAGCTCCCGAAACGCGGGTTCCTACGAGCAGTACTTC

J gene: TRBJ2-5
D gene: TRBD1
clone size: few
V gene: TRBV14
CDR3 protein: CASSGGAGGFETQYF
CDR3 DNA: TGTGCCAGCAGCGGCGGTGCAGGGGGCTTTGAGACCCAGTACTTC

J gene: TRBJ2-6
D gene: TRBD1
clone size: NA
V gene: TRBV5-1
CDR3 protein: CASSFGQGAASSGANGLTF
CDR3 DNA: TGCGCCAGCAGCTTTGGACAGGGGGCGGCTAGCTCTGGGGCCAACGGCCTGACTTTC

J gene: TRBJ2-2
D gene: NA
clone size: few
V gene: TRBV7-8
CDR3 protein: CASSFQTGWTGELFF
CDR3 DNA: TGTGCCAGCAGCTTCCAGACGGGGTGGACCGGGGAGCTGTTTTTT

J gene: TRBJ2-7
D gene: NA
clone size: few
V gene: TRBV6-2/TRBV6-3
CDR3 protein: CASRAPYYEQYF
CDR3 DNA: TGTGCCAGCAGGGCCCCCTACTACGAGCAGTACTTC

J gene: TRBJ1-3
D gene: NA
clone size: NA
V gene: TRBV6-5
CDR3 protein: CASSYMTSSGNTIYF
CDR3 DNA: TGTGCCAGCAGTTACATGACAAGCTCTGGAAACACCATATATTTT

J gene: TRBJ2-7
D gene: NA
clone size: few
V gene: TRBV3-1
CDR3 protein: CASSQASEQYF
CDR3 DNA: TGTGCCAGCAGCCAAGCTAGCGAGCAGTACTTC

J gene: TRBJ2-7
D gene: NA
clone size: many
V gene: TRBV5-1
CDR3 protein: CASSPGSFYEQYF
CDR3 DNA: TGCGCCAGCAGCCCCGGGTCCTTCTACGAGCAGTACTTC

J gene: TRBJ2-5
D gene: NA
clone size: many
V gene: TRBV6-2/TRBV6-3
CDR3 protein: CASSEAGQQETQYF
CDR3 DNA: TGTGCCAGCAGTGAAGCCGGACAGCAAGAGACCCAGTACTTC

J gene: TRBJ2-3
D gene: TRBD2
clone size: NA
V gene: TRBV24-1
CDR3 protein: CATSSGRYTDTQYF
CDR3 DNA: TGTGCCACCTCTAGCGGGAGGTACACAGATACGCAGTATTTT

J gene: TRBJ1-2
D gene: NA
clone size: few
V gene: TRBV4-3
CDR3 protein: CASSQDEGHRNYTF
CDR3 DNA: TGCGCCAGCAGCCAAGATGAAGGTCACCGTAACTACACCTTC

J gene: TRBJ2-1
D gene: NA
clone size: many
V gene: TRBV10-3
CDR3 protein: CAISASGTGNNEQFF
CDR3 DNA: TGTGCCATCAGTGCCAGCGGGACAGGAAACAATGAGCAGTTCTTC

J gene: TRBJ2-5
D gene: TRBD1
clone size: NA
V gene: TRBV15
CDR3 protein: CATSRVRGGQTQETQYF
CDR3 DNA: TGTGCCACCAGCAGAGTAAGAGGGGGACAGACCCAAGAGACCCAGTACTTC

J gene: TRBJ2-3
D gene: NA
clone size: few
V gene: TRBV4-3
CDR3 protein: CASSRLTSSSTDTQYF
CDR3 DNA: TGCGCCAGCAGCCGCCTTACAAGTTCTAGCACAGATACGCAGTATTTT

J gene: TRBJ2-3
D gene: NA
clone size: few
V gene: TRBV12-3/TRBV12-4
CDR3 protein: CASSLRVEADTQYF
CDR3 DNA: TGTGCCAGCAGTTTGCGGGTAGAGGCAGATACGCAGTATTTT

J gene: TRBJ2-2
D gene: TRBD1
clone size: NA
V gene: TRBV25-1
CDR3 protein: CASSAALGTGGAIVATGELFF
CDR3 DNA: TGTGCCAGCAGCGCCGCCCTAGGGACAGGGGGAGCTATCGTGGCCACCGGGGAGCTGTTTTTT

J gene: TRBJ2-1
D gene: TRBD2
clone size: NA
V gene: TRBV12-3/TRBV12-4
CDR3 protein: CASTQVGLAGGTNEQFF
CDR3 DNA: TGTGCCAGCACACAAGTTGGGCTAGCGGGGGGCACCAATGAGCAGTTCTTC

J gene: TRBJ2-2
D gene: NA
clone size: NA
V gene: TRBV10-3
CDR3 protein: CAISWTGGNTGELFF
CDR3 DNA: TGTGCCATCAGTTGGACTGGCGGGAACACCGGGGAGCTGTTTTTT

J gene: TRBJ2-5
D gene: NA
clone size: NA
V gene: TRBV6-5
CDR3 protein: CASSYSIDNQETQYF
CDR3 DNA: TGTGCCAGCAGCTATTCGATAGACAACCAAGAGACCCAGTACTTC